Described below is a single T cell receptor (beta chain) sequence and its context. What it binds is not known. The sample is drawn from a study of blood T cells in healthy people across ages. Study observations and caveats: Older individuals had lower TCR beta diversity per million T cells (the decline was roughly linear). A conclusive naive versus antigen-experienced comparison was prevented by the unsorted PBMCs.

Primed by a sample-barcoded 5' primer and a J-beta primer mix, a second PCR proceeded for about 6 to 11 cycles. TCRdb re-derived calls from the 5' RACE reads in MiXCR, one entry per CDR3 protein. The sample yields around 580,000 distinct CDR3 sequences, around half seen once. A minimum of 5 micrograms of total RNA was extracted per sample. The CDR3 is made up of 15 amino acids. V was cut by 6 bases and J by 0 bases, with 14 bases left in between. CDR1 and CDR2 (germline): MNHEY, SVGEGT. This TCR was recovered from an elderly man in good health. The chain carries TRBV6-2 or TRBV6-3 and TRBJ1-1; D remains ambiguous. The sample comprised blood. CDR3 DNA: TGTGCCAGCAGCATCGATGAGGCGGTGAACACTGAAGCTTTCTTT. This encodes CASSIDEAVNTEAFF.